The clone carrying this T cell receptor beta chain was counted a few times. Its antigen is unknown. The CDR3 is 13 residues long. Germline CDR1 and CDR2: SGHTA and FQGNSA. V lost 5 bases and J lost 1, with 8 bases in between. Assay: immunoSEQ multiplex PCR; the TCRdb copy retains only in-frame clones and omits some. The sample lists about 35,000 clones, 68% occurring once. These data are taken from a study of STAT5B mutations in CD4+ large granular lymphocyte leukemia. Study findings and constraints: Patient CD4-sorted repertoires stayed more clonal than healthy ones after leukemic-clone removal.

The chain employs TRBV7-2 and TRBJ1-1; the D gene is possibly TRBD1 (6 bases). The origin of this receptor is a human donor in good health. Sequenced material: CD4+ T cells from blood buffy coats. This chain's CDR3 is CASSKQGNTEAFF. The DNA of the CDR3 is TGTGCCAGCAGCAAACAGGGGAACACTGAAGCTTTCTTT.